This record concerns one T cell receptor beta chain sequence. Measured with immunoSEQ multiplex PCR; TCRdb has only the in-frame clones, and not every one. Among tens of thousands of clones listed, around 79% were seen once. This record comes from a study of blood T cell repertoires in COVID-19. The V gene lost 5 bases and the J gene lost 7 bases, with 17 bases spanning the gap. The CDR3 has 14 amino acids. The germline CDR1 and CDR2 sequences are MNHEY and SMNVEV (reference sequence). The chain employs TRBV27 and TRBJ1-2; no reliable D call. Source material: peripheral blood. The clonotype originates from a man at least 80 years old with active or convalescent COVID-19. Here the CDR3 reads CASSATRAIFGYTF. The CDR3 coding sequence is TGTGCCAGCAGTGCCACGAGAGCTATATTTGGCTACACCTTC.